The 17 T cell receptor beta chains reported below all come from one sample, sequenced in a study of blood T cell repertoires in COVID-19. Libraries were prepared by immunoSEQ multiplex PCR; TCRdb keeps only in-frame clonotypes and omits some of them. The top ten hold about 2.2% of the sample, which has some 97,000 clones, more than 85% seen once. Input material: peripheral blood. These receptors originate from a middle-aged man with active COVID-19.

The chain is built from TRBV4-2 and TRBJ2-1; 12 nucleotides match TRBD2. V shed 4 bases, J shed 4 bases, and the junction held 5 bases outside the gene matches. CDR1 and CDR2 (germline): LGHNA, YNFKEQ. This CDR3 has 16 residues. CDR3 in DNA: TGTGCCAGCAGCCTACGGACTAGCGGGATATACAATGAGCAGTTCTTC. Translating it yields CASSLRTSGIYNEQFF.

In DNA form, the CDR3 reads TGTGCCAGCAGTGGAACAGGGGACTATGGCTACACCTTC. This codes for CASSGTGDYGYTF. This chain connects TRBV27 to TRBJ1-2; 7 bases agree with TRBD1. V was clipped by 5 bases and J by 3 bases; unmatched bases: 3. Germline CDR1 is MNHEY and CDR2 is SMNVEV (reference sequence). CDR3 length: 13 residues.

This chain joins TRBV19 and TRBJ2-2; 7 bases map to TRBD1. Germline assignment: CDR1 LNHDA and CDR2 SQIVND (reference sequence). This CDR3 is built from 17 residues. Trimming took 6 bases from V and 4 from J; bases not matched to a gene: 14. The CDR3 nucleotides are TGTGCCAGTAGGGATGTGGCTGGGACAGTACGCACCGGGGAGCTGTTTTTT. This gives the protein CASRDVAGTVRTGELFF.

The V and J genes are TRBV19 and TRBJ2-3; D possibly corresponds to TRBD2 (6 bases). CDR3 length equals 15 residues. The V end lost 3 bases, the J end lost 6 bases, and 16 bases lay between the germline ends. Germline CDR1 reads LNHDA; CDR2 reads SQIVND (reference sequence). The CDR3 sequence is CASSITAARGDTQYF. CDR3 nucleotide sequence: TGTGCCAGTAGTATTACAGCGGCACGGGGGGATACGCAGTATTTT.

This chain links TRBV5-6 with TRBJ2-2; 8 bases are shared with TRBD1. Looked up from germline, CDR1 is SGHDT and CDR2 is YYEEEE. CDR3 length: 16 amino acids. The V gene end was trimmed by 4 bases and the J gene end by 4 bases; junction bases not matched to a gene: 9. The CDR3 is CASSILGQGGTGELFF. In DNA, the CDR3 is TGTGCCAGCAGCATACTAGGACAGGGCGGCACCGGGGAGCTGTTTTTT.

This clone appeared once. This chain uses TRBV9 with TRBJ1-1; D might be TRBD1 (6 bases). V lost 3 bases and J 4 bases, leaving 16 bases between the germline ends. The CDR3 extends over 15 amino acids. Germline lookup yields CDR1 SGDLS and CDR2 YYNGEE. The CDR3 reads CASSAGGGSATEAFF. In DNA form, the CDR3 reads TGTGCCAGCAGCGCAGGCGGGGGCAGCGCCACTGAAGCTTTCTTT.

The CDR3 spells CASSQDLTFGTQYF. In DNA form, the CDR3 reads TGTGCCAGCAGCCAAGATCTGACTTTCGGTACGCAGTATTTT. This chain links TRBV4-2 with TRBJ2-3, with D uncertain. The length of the CDR3 is 14 residues. Deletions cut 0 bases from V and 8 bases from J, with 12 bases between. Germline CDR1 LGHNA, CDR2 YNFKEQ.

The rearrangement joins TRBV25-1 to TRBJ1-6, with 9 bases lining up with TRBD1. Trimming took 7 bases from V and 9 from J; bases not matched to a gene: 7. The germline gives CDR1 MGHDK, CDR2 SYGVNS. The CDR3 has 14 amino acids. CDR3 nucleotide sequence: TGTGCCAGCACTCCCCCGGGACAGGGTTCACCCCTCCACTTT. As protein: CASTPPGQGSPLHF.

The chain recombines TRBV6-5 with TRBJ1-6; 7 bases agree with TRBD1. The CDR3 has 16 residues. The junction had 10 bases not matched to a gene; V was cut back by 4 bases and J by 7 bases. In germline, CDR1 is MNHEY, CDR2 SVGAGI. In nucleotides, the CDR3 is TGTGCCAGCAGTTCTACTACGGGACAGCGGAATTCACCCCTCCACTTT. It yields the protein CASSSTTGQRNSPLHF.

This clone was detected once. The rearrangement uses TRBV11-3 and TRBJ2-5; a possible D gene is TRBD2 (6 bases). V shed 1 base and J shed 4 bases, with 13 bases lying between them. Germline V lookup: CDR1 SGHNT, CDR2 YENEEA. The CDR3 runs to 15 residues. The CDR3 region has the DNA TGTGCCAGCAGCTTAGGATCCCTAGCGTTAGAGACCCAGTACTTC. Translation: CASSLGSLALETQYF.

The V gene is TRBV6-1, the J gene TRBJ2-7; the D is unclear. CDR1 MNHNS and CDR2 SASEGT come from the germline V gene. Trimming shortened V by 2 bases and J by 2 bases, and 10 bases separated the two germline ends. This CDR3 comprises 14 residues. The CDR3 coding sequence is TGTGCCAGCAGTGAACCCAGATACACCTACGAGCAGTACTTC. Residues: CASSEPRYTYEQYF.

There are a few counts of this clone. V gene TRBV5-1 combines with J gene TRBJ1-4, with a tentative D call TRBD1 (6 bases). Germline V gene sequence: CDR1 SGHRS, CDR2 YFSETQ. The CDR3 spans 14 residues. V lost 4 bases and J lost 4, with 11 bases in between. The DNA of the CDR3 is TGCGCCAGCAGCCGGGGGGGACATAATGAAAAACTGTTTTTT. It codes for CASSRGGHNEKLFF.

This rearrangement joins TRBV6-1 to TRBJ2-3; 7 nucleotides match TRBD2. The V gene's germline CDR1 is MNHNS and CDR2 SASEGT. The CDR3 is 18 amino acids. V lost 1 base and J lost 2; bases outside the gene matches: 12. The CDR3 DNA follows: TGTGCCAGCAGTGAAGACTACGCGGCGGGAGTCTCCACAGATACGCAGTATTTT. Amino acid sequence: CASSEDYAAGVSTDTQYF.

The rearrangement uses TRBV3-1 (or the pseudogene TRBV3-2) and TRBJ1-1; a weak D match, TRBD1 (5 bases). This CDR3 comprises 16 residues. Trimming removed 1 base from V and 0 bases from J, with 12 bases in between. Germline values: CDR1 LGHDT, CDR2 YNNKEL (reference sequence). CDR3 region: CASSQGAGYLNTEAFF. The CDR3 DNA reads as TGTGCCAGCAGCCAAGGTGCAGGGTATCTGAACACTGAAGCTTTCTTT.

The chain is built from TRBV25-1 and TRBJ1-2; D call uncertain. Germline CDR1 is MGHDK and CDR2 is SYGVNS. Trimming took 1 base from V and 4 from J, leaving 7 bases between them. This CDR3 region has 13 residues. CDR3 loop: CASSESVVYGYTF. The CDR3 DNA follows: TGTGCCAGCAGTGAATCGGTGGTCTATGGCTACACCTTC.

This chain uses TRBV3-1 (or the pseudogene TRBV3-2) with TRBJ1-3; the D is unclear. Germline assignment: CDR1 LGHDT and CDR2 YNNKEL (reference sequence). Trimming took off 0 bases at V and 0 bases at J, with 12 bases between the two ends. The CDR3 has 17 amino acids. CDR3 DNA sequence: TGTGCCAGCAGCCAAGAATTTGTCCTGAGCTCTGGAAACACCATATATTTT. Its translation: CASSQEFVLSSGNTIYF.

On this clone itself: One end of the junction is discordant with germline, which a read error may explain. The chain couples TRBV20-1 to TRBJ1-5; 8 nucleotides line up with TRBD1. Germline loops: CDR1 DFQATT, CDR2 SNEGSKA (reference sequence). The CDR3 totals 15 residues. CDR3 DNA: TGCAGTGCTAGTCAATCCGGACAGGGCAATCAGCCTCAGCATTTT. Translation gives CSASQSGQGNQPQHF.